This T cell receptor beta chain was sequenced in a study of blood T cell repertoires in COVID-19. Study-wide context: The study drew acute and convalescent COVID-19 samples from the United States, Italy and Spain. Sources were T cells, B-cell-depleted T cells, or PBMCs; the material itself was cDNA or gDNA.

The CDR3 covers 16 residues. Libraries were prepared by immunoSEQ multiplex PCR; TCRdb keeps only in-frame clonotypes and omits some of them. Here the sample spans around 91,000 clones, approximately 79% being singletons. Sequenced material: peripheral blood. This receptor was obtained from a woman aged 80 or over with active or convalescent COVID-19. The rearrangement joins TRBV21-1 to TRBJ2-1; TRBD1, the table's D call, lacks a check against the DNA. TRBV21-1 is recorded as a pseudogene. This CDR3 is CASSRTRDRAHNEQFF. The CDR3, as DNA: TGTGCCAGCAGCCGTACCCGGGACAGGGCCCACAATGAGCAGTTCTTC.